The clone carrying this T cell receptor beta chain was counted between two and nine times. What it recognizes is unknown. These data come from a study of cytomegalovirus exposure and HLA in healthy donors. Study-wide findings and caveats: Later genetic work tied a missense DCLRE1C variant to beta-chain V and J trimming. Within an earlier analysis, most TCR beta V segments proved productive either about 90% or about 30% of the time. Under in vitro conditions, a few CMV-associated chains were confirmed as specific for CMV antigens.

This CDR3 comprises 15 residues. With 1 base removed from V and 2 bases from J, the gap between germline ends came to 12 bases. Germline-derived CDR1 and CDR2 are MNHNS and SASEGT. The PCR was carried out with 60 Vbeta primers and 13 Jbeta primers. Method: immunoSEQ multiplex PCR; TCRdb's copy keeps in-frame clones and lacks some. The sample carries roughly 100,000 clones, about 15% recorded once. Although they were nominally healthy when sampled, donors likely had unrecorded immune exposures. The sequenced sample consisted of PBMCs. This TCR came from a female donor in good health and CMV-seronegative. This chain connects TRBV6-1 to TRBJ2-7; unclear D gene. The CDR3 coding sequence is TGTGCCAGCAGTGAAGGGGCACCTCAAACCTACGAGCAGTACTTC. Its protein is CASSEGAPQTYEQYF.